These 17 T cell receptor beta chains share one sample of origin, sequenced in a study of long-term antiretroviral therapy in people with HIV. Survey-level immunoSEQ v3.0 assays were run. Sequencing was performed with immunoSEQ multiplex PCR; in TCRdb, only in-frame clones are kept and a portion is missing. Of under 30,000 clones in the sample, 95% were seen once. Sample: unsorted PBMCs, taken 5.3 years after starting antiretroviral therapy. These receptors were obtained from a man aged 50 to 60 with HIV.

The CDR3 loop is CASSPSSYEQYF. The CDR3 DNA reads TGTGCCAGCAGCCCAAGCTCCTACGAGCAGTACTTC. The chain is built from TRBV7-8 and TRBJ2-7; no reliable D call. The V gene lost 5 bases and the J gene lost 0 bases, with 5 bases spanning the gap. Germline V gene sequence: CDR1 SGHVS, CDR2 FQNEAQ. The CDR3 has 12 amino acids.

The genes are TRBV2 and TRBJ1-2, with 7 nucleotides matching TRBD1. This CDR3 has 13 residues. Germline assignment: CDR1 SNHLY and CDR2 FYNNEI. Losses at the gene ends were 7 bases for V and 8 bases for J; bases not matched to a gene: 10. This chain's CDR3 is CASTPEGQYGYTF. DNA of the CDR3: TGTGCCAGCACCCCCGAGGGACAGTACGGCTACACCTTC. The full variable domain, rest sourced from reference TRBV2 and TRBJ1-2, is EPEVTQTPSHQVTQMGQEVILRCVPISNHLYFYWYRQILGQKVEFLVSFYNNEISEKSEIFDDQFSVERPDGSNFTLKIRSTKLEDSAMYFCASTPEGQYGYTFGSGTRLTVV.

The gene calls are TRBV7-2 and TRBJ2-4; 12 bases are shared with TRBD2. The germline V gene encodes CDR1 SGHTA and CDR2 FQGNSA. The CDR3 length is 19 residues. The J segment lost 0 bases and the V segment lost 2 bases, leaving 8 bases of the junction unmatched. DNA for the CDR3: TGTGCCAGCAGCTTAAAAACTAGCGGGGGGCCCGTAGCCAAAAACATTCAGTACTTC. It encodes CASSLKTSGGPVAKNIQYF.

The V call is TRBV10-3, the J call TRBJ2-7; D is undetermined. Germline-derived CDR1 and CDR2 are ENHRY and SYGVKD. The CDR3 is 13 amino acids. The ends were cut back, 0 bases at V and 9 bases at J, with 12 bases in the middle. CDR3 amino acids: CAISESKGYGQYF. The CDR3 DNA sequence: TGTGCCATCAGTGAGTCAAAGGGATATGGGCAGTACTTC.

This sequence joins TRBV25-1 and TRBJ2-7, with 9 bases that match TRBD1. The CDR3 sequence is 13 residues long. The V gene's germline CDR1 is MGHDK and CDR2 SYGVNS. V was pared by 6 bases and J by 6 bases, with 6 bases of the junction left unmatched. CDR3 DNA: TGTGCCAGCAGACCAGGGACAGGGCGCGAGCAGTACTTC. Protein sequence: CASRPGTGREQYF.

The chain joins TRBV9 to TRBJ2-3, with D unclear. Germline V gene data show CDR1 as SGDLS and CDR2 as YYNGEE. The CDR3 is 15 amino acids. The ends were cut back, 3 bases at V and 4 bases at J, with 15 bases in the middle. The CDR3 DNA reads TGTGCCAGCAGCGGTGGAGTATATGGGGCAGATACGCAGTATTTT. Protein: CASSGGVYGADTQYF.

CDR3 sequence reads: CASNQRQGDYNEQFF. CDR3 in DNA: TGTGCCAGCAACCAAAGACAGGGGGACTACAATGAGCAGTTCTTC. The V gene is TRBV11-2, the J gene TRBJ2-1; 9 bases fit TRBD1. Unmatched junction bases numbered 7, after V lost 7 bases and J lost 3 bases. Germline V gene data show CDR1 as SGHAT and CDR2 as FQNNGV. The CDR3 is 15 residues long.

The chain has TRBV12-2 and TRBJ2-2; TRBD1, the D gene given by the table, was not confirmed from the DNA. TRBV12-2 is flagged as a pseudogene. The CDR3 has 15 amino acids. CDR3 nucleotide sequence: TGTGCAAGTCGCTTAGTACAGGGATTCACCGGGGAGCTGTTTTTT. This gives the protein CASRLVQGFTGELFF.

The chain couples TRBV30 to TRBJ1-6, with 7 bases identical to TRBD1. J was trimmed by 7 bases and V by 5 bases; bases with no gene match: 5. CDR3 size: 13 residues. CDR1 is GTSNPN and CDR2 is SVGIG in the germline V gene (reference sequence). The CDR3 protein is CAWATGSNSPLHF. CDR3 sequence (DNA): TGTGCCTGGGCGACAGGGTCAAATTCACCCCTCCACTTT.

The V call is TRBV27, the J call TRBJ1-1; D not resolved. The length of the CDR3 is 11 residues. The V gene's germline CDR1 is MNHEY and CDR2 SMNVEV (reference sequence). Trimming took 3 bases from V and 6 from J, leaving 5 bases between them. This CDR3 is CASSFGSEAFF. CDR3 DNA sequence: TGTGCCAGCAGTTTTGGCTCTGAAGCTTTCTTT.

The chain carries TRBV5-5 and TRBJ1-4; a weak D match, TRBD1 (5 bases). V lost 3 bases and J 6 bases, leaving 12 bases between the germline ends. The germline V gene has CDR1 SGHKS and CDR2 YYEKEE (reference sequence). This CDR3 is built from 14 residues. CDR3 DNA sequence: TGTGCCAGCAGCTACTCCGGGACGGATGAAAAACTGTTTTTT. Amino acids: CASSYSGTDEKLFF.

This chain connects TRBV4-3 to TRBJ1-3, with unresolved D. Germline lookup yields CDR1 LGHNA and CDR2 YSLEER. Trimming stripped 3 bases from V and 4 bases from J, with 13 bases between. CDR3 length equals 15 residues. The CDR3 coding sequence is TGCGCCAGCAGCCAGAGCCGGGAGCCCGGAAACACCATATATTTT. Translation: CASSQSREPGNTIYF.

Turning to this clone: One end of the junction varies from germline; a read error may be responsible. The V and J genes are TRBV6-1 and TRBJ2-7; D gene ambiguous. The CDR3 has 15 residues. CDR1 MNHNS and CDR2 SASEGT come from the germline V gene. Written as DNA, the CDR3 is TGTGCCAGCAGCGAAGGCCCGTACGGCTCCTACGAGCAGTACTTC. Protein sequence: CASSEGPYGSYEQYF.

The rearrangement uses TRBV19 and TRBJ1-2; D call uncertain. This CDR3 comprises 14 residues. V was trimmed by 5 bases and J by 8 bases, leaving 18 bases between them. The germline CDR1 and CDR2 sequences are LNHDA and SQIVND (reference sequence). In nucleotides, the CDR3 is TGTGCCAGTAGTGCCGCCCAACGGTTCGGAGGCTACACCTTC. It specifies CASSAAQRFGGYTF. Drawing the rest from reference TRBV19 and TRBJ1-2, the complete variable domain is DGGITQSPKYLFRKEGQNVTLSCEQNLNHDAMYWYRQDPGQGLRLIYYSQIVNDFQKGDIAEGYSVSREKKESFPLTVTSAQKNPTAFYLCASSAAQRFGGYTFGSGTRLTVV.

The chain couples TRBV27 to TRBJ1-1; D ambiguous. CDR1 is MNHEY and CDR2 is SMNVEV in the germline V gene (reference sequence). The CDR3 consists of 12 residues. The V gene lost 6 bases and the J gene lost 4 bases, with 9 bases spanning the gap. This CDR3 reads CASSPPGTEAFF. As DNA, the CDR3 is TGTGCCAGCAGCCCCCCCGGCACTGAAGCTTTCTTT.

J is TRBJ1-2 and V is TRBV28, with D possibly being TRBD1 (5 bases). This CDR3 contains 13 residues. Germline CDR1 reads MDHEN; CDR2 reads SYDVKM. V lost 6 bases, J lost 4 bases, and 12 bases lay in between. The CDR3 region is CASRPRQSYGYTF. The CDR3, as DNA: TGTGCCAGCAGGCCCCGACAGTCCTATGGCTACACCTTC.

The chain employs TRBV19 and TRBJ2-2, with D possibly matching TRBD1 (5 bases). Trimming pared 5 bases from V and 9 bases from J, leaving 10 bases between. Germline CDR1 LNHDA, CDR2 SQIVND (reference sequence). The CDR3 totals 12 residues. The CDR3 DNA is TGTGCCAGTAGTCCAGGGATGCGGGAGCTGTTTTTT. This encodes CASSPGMRELFF.